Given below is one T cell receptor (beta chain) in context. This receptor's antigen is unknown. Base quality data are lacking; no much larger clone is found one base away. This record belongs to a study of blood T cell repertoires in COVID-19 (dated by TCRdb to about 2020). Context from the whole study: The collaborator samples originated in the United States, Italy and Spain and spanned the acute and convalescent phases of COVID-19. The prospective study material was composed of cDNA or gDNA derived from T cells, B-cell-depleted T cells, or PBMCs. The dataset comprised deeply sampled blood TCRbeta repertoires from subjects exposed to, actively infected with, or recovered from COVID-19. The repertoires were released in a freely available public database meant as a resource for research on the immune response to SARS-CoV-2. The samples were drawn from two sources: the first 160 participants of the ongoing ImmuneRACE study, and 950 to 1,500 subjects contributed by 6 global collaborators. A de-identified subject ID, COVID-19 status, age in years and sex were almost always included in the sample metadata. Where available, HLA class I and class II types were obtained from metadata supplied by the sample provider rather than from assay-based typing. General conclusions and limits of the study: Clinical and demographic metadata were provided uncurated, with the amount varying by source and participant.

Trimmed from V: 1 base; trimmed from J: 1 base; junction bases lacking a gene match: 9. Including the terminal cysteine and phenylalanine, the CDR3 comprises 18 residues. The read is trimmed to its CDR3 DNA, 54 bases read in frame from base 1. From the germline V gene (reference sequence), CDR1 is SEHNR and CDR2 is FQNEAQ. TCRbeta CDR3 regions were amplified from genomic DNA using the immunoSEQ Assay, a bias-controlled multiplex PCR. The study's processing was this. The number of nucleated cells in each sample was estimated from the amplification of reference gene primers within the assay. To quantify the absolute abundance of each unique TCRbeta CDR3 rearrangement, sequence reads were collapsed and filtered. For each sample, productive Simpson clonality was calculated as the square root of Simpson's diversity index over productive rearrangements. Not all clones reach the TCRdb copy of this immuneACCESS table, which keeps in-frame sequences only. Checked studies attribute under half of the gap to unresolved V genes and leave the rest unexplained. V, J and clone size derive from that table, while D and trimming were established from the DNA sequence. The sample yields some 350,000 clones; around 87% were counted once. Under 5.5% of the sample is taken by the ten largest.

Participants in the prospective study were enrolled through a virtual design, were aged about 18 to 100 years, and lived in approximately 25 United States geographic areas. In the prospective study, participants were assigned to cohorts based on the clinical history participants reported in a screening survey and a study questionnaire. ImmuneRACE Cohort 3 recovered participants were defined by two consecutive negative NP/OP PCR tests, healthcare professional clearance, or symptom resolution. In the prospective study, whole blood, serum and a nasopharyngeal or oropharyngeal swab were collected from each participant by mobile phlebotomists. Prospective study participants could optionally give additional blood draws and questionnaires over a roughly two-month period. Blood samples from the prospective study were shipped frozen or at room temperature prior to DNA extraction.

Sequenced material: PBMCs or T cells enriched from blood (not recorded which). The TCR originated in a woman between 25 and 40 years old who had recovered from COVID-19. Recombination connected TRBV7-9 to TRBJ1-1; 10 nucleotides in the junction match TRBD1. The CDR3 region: CASSLVVWDRGGNTEAFF. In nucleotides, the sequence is TGTGCCAGCAGCTTAGTGGTTTGGGACAGGGGTGGGAACACTGAAGCTTTCTTT.